The 2 T cell receptor beta chains given below trace back to one sample, sequenced in a study of vaccination effects on CD4 cells after COVID-19. Before sequencing took place, the ViraFEST assay used viral peptide pools to expand antigen-specific CD4+ T cells. With roughly 10 days of culture completed, CD4+ T cells were isolated. The person had a PCR-confirmed SARS-CoV-2 infection during March to December 2020. Their antigens remain unidentified. Method: immunoSEQ multiplex PCR; TCRdb's copy keeps in-frame clones and lacks some. Among around 46,000 clones, around 66% were seen once, and the ten largest hold 25% to 35%. The specimen was CD4+ T cells from PBMCs cultured with a peptide pool, collected before COVID-19 vaccination. Receptors were obtained from a human donor who had a prior SARS-CoV-2 infection.

The chain is built from TRBV7-2 and TRBJ1-4, with D possibly being TRBD1 (5 bases). The CDR3 runs 13 residues. Germline loops: CDR1 SGHTA, CDR2 FQGNSA. Trimming took 3 bases from V and 7 from J, leaving 9 bases between them. CDR3 in DNA: TGTGCCAGCAGCTTGGAGAGGGGTGAAAAACTGTTTTTT. Translated, it gives CASSLERGEKLFF.

This chain links TRBV6-5 with TRBJ2-1, with TRBD2 matching over 9 bases. The CDR3 loop spans 15 amino acids. After removal of 8 bases from V and 7 bases from J, the junction contained 12 bases not matched to a gene. In germline, CDR1 is MNHEY, CDR2 SVGAGI. CDR3 amino acids: CASGKGGGAINEQFF. The CDR3 nucleotides are TGTGCCAGCGGAAAAGGCGGGGGGGCCATTAATGAGCAGTTCTTC.